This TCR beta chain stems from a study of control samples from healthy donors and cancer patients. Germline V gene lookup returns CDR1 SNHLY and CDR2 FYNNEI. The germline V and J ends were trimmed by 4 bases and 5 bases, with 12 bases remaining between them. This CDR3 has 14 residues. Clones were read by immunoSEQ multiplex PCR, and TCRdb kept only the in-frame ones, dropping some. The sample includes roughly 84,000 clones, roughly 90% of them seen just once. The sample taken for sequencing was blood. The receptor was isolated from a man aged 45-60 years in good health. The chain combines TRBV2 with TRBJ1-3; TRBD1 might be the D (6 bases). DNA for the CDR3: TGTGCCAGCAGTGTTTTGGGACACCGAAACACCATATATTTT. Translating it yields CASSVLGHRNTIYF.